Sequencing of this T cell receptor (beta chain) was carried out in a study of shared clonotypes between healthy human individuals. At the level of the study: Those who served as donors were two women and three men between the ages of 18 and 49. Study-wide points: It was anticipated that sequencing depth would influence how many clonotypes donors shared. Researchers found naive subsets generally carried larger estimated richness than memory subsets. Non-shared clonotypes were found to have lower generation probabilities than the clonotypes that were shared by all four of the sorted-subset donors.

As to this clone: Its cognate antigen is unknown.

The CDR3 consists of 19 residues. Trimming shortened V by 0 bases and J by 4 bases, and 21 bases separated the two germline ends. Germline V gives CDR1 LGHNA, CDR2 YNFKEQ. Sequencing used immunoSEQ multiplex PCR; TCRdb keeps in-frame clones, though not all of them. The sample has around 1,100,000 clones; 60% to 85% are singletons. The material sequenced was memory CD4+ T cells from PBMCs. Subset here: CD45RA-negative fraction. The TCR originated in a man younger than 35 in good health. Some clones in this sample may be carry-over from other donors' samples. The V call is TRBV4-2, the J call TRBJ1-4; D not certain. CDR3 sequence: CASSQDIPALSAGNEKLFF. The DNA for the CDR3 is TGTGCCAGCAGCCAAGATATCCCCGCACTCAGCGCGGGTAATGAAAAACTGTTTTTT.